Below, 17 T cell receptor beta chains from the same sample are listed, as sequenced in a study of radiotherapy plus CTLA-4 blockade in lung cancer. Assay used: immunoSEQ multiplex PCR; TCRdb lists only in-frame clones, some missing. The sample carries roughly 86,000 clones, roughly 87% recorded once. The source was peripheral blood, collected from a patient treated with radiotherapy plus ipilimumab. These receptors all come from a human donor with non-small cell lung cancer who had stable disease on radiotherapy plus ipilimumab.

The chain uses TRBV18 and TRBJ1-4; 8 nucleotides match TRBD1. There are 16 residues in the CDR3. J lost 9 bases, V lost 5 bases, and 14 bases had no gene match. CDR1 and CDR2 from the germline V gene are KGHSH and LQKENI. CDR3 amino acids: CASSIPGGIGMKKLFF. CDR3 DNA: TGTGCCAGCTCAATCCCAGGGGGCATTGGAATGAAAAAACTGTTTTTT. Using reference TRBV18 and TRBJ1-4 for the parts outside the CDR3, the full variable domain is NAGVMQNPRHLVRRRGQEARLRCSPMKGHSHVYWYRQLPEEGLKFMVYLQKENIIDESGMPKERFSAEFPKEGPSILRIQQVVRGDSAAYFCASSIPGGIGMKKLFFGSGTQLSVL.

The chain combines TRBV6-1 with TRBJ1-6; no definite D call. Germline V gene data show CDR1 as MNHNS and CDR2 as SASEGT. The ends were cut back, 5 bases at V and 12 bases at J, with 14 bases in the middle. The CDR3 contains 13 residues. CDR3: CASSSDLLGPLHF. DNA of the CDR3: TGTGCCAGCAGTTCGGACCTTTTGGGACCCCTCCACTTT.

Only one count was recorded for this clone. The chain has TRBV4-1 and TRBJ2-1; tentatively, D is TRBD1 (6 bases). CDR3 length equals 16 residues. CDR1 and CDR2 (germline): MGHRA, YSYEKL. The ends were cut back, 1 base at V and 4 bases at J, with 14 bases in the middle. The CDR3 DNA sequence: TGCGCCAGCAGCCAAGGGGACACAACGGGATACAATGAGCAGTTCTTC. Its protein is CASSQGDTTGYNEQFF.

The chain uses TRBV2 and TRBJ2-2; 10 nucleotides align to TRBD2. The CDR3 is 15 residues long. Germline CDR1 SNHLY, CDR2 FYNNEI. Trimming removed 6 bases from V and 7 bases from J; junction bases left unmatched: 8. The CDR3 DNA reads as TGTGCCAGCAGGTCCCTAGCGGGAGTAGGCGGGGAGCTGTTTTTT. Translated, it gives CASRSLAGVGGELFF.

Written as DNA, the CDR3 is TGTGCCAGTAGTCTCAGGCCATCTGAAGCTTTCTTT. It yields the protein CASSLRPSEAFF. The V call is TRBV19, the J call TRBJ1-1; D not certain. Germline CDR1 is LNHDA and CDR2 is SQIVND (reference sequence). Trimming cost V 5 bases and J 6 bases, with 10 bases left between them. The CDR3 covers 12 residues.

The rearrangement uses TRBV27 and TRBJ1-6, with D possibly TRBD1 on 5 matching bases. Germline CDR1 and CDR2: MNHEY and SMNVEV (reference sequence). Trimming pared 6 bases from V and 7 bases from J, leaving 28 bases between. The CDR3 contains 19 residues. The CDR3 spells CASSPKSYGGPGQNSPLHF. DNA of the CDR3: TGTGCCAGCAGCCCAAAGTCATATGGAGGGCCAGGGCAGAATTCACCCCTCCACTTT.

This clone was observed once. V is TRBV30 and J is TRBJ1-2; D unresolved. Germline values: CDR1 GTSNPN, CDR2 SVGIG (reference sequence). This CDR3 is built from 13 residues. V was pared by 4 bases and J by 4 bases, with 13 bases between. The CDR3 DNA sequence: TGTGCCTGGACCACACGATTGGGCTATGGCTACACCTTC. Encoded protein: CAWTTRLGYGYTF.

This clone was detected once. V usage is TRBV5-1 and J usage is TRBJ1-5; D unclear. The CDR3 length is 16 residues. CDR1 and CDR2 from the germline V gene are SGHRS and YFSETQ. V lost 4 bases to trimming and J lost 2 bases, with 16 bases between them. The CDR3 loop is CASSPDQGMGNQPQHF. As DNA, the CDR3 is TGCGCCAGCAGCCCAGACCAAGGGATGGGCAATCAGCCCCAGCATTTT. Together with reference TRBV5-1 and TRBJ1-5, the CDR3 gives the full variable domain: KAGVTQTPRYLIKTRGQQVTLSCSPISGHRSVSWYQQTPGQGLQFLFEYFSETQRNKGNFPGRFSGRQFSNSRSEMNVSTLELGDSALYLCASSPDQGMGNQPQHFGDGTRLSIL.

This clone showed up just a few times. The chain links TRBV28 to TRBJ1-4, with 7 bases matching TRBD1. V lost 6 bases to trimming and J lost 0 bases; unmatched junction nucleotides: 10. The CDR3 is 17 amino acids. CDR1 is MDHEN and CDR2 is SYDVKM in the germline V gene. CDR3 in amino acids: CASSLTGLLATNEKLFF. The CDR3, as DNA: TGTGCCAGCAGCTTGACAGGGCTTCTCGCAACTAATGAAAAACTGTTTTTT.

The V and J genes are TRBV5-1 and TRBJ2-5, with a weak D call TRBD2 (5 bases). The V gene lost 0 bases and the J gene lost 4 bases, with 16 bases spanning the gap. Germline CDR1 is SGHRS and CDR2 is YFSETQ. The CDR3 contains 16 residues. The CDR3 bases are TGCGCCAGCAGCTTGGTGGTCGTCAGTGGGAGAGAGACCCAGTACTTC. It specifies CASSLVVVSGRETQYF.

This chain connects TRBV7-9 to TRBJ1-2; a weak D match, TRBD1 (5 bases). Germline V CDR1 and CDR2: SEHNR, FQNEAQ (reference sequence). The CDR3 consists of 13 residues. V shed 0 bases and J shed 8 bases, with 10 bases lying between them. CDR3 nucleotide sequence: TGTGCCAGCAGCTTAGCGGGGCGCGGGGGCTACACCTTC. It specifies CASSLAGRGGYTF.

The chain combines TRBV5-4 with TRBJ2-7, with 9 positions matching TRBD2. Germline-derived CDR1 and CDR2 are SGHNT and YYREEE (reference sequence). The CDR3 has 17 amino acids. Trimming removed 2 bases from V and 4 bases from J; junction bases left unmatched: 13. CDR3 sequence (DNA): TGTGCCAGCAGCTTTCTTTCGATGACTAGCGGAGGGTACGAGCAGTACTTC. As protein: CASSFLSMTSGGYEQYF. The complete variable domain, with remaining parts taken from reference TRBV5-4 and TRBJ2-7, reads ETGVTQSPTHLIKTRGQQVTLRCSSQSGHNTVSWYQQALGQGPQFIFQYYREEENGRGNFPPRFSGLQFPNYSSELNVNALELDDSALYLCASSFLSMTSGGYEQYFGPGTRLTVT.

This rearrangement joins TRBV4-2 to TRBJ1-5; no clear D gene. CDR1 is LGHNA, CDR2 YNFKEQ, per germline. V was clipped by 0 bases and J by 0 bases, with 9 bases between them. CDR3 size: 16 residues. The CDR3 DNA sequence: TGTGCCAGCAGCCAAGATCCACAGAATAGCAATCAGCCCCAGCATTTT. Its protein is CASSQDPQNSNQPQHF.

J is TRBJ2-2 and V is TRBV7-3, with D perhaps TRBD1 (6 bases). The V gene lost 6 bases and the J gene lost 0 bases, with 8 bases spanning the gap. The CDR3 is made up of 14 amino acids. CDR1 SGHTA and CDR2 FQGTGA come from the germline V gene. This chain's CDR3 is CASRGTTNTGELFF. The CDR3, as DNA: TGTGCCAGCAGGGGGACAACGAACACCGGGGAGCTGTTTTTT.

The CDR3 spells CASSVPGRGNSPLHF. The CDR3 DNA reads as TGTGCCAGCAGCGTCCCTGGACGAGGAAATTCACCCCTCCACTTT. This chain connects TRBV7-8 to TRBJ1-6, with D unresolved. Germline V lookup: CDR1 SGHVS, CDR2 FQNEAQ. There are 15 residues in the CDR3. Trimming cost V 5 bases and J 7 bases, with 15 bases left between them.

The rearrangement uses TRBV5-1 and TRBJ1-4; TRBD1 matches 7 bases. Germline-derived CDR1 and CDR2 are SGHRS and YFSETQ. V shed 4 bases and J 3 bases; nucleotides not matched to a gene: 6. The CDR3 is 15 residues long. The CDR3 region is CASSVYRGPNEKLFF. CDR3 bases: TGCGCCAGCAGCGTTTACAGGGGACCTAATGAAAAACTGTTTTTT.

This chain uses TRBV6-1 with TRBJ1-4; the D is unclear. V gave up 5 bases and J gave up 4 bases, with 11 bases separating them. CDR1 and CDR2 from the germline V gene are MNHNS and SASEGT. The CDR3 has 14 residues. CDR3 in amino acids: CASSPGGSNEKLFF. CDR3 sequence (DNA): TGTGCCAGCAGTCCGGGAGGTAGTAATGAAAAACTGTTTTTT.